This section outlines one T cell receptor beta chain sequence together with its context. Method: immunoSEQ multiplex PCR; TCRdb's copy keeps in-frame clones and lacks some. The table shows about 140,000 clones, with around 90% occurring only once. This record comes from a study of T cell responses to AZD1222 COVID-19 vaccine. Germline CDR1 is GTSNPN and CDR2 is SVGIG (reference sequence). V was cut by 5 bases and J by 3 bases, with 20 bases left in between. The CDR3 is made up of 15 amino acids. This rearrangement joins TRBV30 to TRBJ2-7; possible D gene TRBD1, 5 bases. Sequencing was performed on peripheral blood, taken on day 0 of AZD1222 vaccination. The receptor comes from an adult in good health. The CDR3 coding sequence is TGTGCCTGGGCCAGACTGGGGCTGGCCAACTACGAGCAGTACTTC. Amino acids: CAWARLGLANYEQYF.